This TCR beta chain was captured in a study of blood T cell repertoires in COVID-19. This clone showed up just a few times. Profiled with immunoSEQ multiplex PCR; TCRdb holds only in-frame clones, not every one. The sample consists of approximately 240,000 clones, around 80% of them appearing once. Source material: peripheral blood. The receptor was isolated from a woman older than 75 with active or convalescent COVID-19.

CDR3 coding DNA: TGTGCCAGCAGCCTCTATTCGTCGAACAGGGAAGCGTTCTCGAACACTGAAGCTTTCTTT. Amino acids: CASSLYSSNREAFSNTEAFF. The chain joins TRBV9 to TRBJ1-1; tentatively, D is TRBD1 (6 bases). Germline V gives CDR1 SGDLS, CDR2 YYNGEE. This CDR3 spans 20 amino acids. V shed 4 bases and J shed 1 base, with 29 bases lying between them.